The source of this T cell receptor beta chain is a study of shared clonotypes between healthy human individuals. Notes on the study in general: Among the subsets, naive ones generally showed larger estimated richness than memory ones. Sharing across a few donors was seen in 4% to 6.5% of naive CD4 clonotypes.

About this clone itself: Its antigen is not known.

The germline V gene encodes CDR1 SGDLS and CDR2 YYNGEE. Trimming at V came to 0 bases and at J to 3 bases, leaving 5 bases not matched to a gene. This CDR3 is 15 amino acids long. The repertoire was sequenced with immunoSEQ multiplex PCR; TCRdb's copy has only in-frame clones and lacks some. The sample records 2 million to 2.5 million clones, 93% being singletons. Specimen: naive CD4+ T cells from PBMCs. Subset described: CD45RA+ positively selected. The TCR originated in a young man in good health. Some clones in this sample may be carry-over from other donors' samples. The chain uses TRBV9 and TRBJ2-7; 8 nucleotides match TRBD2. CDR3 amino acids: CASSVGSGAHYEQYF. The CDR3 DNA follows: TGTGCCAGCAGCGTAGGTAGCGGGGCTCACTACGAGCAGTACTTC. The variable domain in full, with the rest retrieved from reference TRBV9 and TRBJ2-7, is DSGVTQTPKHLITATGQRVTLRCSPRSGDLSVYWYQQSLDQGLQFLIQYYNGEERAKGNILERFSAQQFPDLHSELNLSSLELGDSALYFCASSVGSGAHYEQYFGPGTRLTVT.